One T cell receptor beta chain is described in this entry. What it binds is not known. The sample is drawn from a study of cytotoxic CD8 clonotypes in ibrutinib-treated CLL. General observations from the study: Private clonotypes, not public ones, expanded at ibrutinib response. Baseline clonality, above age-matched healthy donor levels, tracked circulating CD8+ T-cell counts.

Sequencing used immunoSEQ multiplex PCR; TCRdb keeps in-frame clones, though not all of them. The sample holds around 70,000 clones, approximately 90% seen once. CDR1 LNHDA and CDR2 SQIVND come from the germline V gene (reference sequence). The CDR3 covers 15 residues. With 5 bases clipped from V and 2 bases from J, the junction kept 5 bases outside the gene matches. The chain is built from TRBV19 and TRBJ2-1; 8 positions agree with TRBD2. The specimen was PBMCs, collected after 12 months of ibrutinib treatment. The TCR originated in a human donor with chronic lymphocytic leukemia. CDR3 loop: CASSPASGPYNEQFF. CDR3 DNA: TGTGCCAGTAGTCCCGCTAGCGGGCCCTACAATGAGCAGTTCTTC.